Here is one TCR beta chain with its context. Sequencing was performed with immunoSEQ multiplex PCR; in TCRdb, only in-frame clones are kept and a portion is missing. The sample holds about 250,000 clones, around 83% seen once. The source of the sample is a study of blood T cell repertoires in COVID-19. Turning to the study itself: Researchers got acute and convalescent COVID-19 samples from the United States, Italy and Spain. Nucleic acid was either cDNA or gDNA, and it came from T cells, B-cell-depleted T cells, or PBMCs.

J lost 3 bases, V lost 6 bases, and 11 bases had no gene match. The CDR3 is 15 residues long. Germline-derived CDR1 and CDR2 are MNHNY and SVGAGI (reference sequence). The sequence was obtained from a man older than 75 with acute or convalescent COVID-19. The chain combines TRBV6-6 with TRBJ2-7; 7 bases line up with TRBD1. Input material: peripheral blood. In DNA form, the CDR3 reads TGTGCCAGCAGCAGGGCCGGGACAGAAGGCTACGAGCAGTACTTC. Amino acid sequence: CASSRAGTEGYEQYF.